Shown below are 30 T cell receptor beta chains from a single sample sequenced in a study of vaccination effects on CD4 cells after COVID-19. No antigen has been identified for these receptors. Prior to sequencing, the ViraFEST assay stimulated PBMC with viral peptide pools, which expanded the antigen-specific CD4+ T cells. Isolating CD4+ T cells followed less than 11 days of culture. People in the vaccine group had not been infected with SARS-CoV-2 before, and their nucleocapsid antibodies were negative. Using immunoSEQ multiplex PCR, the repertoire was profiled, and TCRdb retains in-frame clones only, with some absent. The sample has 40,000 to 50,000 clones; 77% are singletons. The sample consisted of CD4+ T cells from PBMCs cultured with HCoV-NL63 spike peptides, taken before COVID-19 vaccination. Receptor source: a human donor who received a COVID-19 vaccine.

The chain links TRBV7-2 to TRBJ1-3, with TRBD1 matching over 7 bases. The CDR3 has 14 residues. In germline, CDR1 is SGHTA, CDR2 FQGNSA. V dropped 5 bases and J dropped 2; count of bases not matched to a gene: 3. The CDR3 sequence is CASSRDRAGNTIYF. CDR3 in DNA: TGTGCCAGCAGCCGTGACAGGGCTGGAAACACCATATATTTT.

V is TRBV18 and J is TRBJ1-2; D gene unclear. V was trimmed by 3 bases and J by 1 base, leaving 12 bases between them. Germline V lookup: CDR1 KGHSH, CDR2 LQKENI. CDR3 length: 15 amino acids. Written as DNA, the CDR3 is TGTGCCAGCTCACCCCGGTCCGAGCTTAACTATGGCTACACCTTC. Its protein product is CASSPRSELNYGYTF.

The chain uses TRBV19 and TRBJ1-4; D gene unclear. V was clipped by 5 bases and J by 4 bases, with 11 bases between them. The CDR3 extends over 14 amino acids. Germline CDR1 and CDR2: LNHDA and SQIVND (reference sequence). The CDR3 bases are TGTGCCAGTAGTTCTCAGGTTTATAATGAAAAACTGTTTTTT. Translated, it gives CASSSQVYNEKLFF.

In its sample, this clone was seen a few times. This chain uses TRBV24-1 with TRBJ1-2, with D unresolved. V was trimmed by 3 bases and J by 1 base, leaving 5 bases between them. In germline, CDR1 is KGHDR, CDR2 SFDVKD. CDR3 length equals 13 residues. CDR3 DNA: TGTGCCACCAGTGATGCCCTTAACTATGGCTACACCTTC. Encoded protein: CATSDALNYGYTF.

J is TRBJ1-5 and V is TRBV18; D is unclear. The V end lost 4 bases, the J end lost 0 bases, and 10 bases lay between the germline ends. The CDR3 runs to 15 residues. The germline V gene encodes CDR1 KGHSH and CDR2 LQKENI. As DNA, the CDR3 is TGTGCCAGCTCACGAGTAGGCAGTAGCAATCAGCCCCAGCATTTT. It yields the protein CASSRVGSSNQPQHF.

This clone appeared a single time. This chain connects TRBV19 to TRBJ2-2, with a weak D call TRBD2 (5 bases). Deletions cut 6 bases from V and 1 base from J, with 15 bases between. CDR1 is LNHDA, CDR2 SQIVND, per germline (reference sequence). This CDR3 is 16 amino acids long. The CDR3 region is CASRGWTQRNTGELFF. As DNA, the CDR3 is TGTGCCAGTAGGGGTTGGACTCAAAGGAACACCGGGGAGCTGTTTTTT.

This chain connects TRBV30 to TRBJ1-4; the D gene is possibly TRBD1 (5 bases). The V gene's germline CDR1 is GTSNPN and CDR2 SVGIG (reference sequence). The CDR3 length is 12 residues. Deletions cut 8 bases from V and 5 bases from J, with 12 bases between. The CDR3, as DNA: TGTGCCGGGGACGGTGAAAATGAAAAACTGTTTTTT. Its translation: CAGDGENEKLFF.

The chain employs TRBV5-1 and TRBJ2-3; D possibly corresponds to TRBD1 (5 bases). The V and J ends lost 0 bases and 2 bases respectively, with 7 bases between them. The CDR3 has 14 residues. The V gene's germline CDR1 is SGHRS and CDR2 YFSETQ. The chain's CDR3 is CASSLADTTDTQYF. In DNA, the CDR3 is TGCGCCAGCAGCTTGGCGGACACCACAGATACGCAGTATTTT.

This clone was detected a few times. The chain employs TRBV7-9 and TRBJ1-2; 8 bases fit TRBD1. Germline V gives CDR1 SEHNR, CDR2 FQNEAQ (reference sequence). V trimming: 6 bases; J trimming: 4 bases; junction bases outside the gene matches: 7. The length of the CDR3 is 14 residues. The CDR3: CASSRQGNGYGYTF. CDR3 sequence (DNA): TGTGCCAGCAGTCGACAGGGGAATGGCTATGGCTACACCTTC.

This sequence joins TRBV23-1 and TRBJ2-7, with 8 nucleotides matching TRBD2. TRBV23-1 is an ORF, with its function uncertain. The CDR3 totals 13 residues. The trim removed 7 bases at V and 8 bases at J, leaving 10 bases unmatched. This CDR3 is CASIPLLADKQYV. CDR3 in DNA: TGCGCCAGCATTCCGCTACTAGCGGATAAGCAGTACGTC.

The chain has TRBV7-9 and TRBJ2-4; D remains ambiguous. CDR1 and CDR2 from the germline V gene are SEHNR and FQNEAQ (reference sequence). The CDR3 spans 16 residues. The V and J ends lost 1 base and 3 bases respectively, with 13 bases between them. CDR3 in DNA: TGTGCCAGCAGCTTAGGGGCTGGGCTGGGCAAAAACATTCAGTACTTC. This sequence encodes CASSLGAGLGKNIQYF. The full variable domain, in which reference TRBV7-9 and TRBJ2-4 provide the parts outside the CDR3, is DTGVSQNPRHKITKRGQNVTFRCDPISEHNRLYWYRQTLGQGPEFLTYFQNEAQLEKSRLLSDRFSAERPKGSFSTLEIQRTEQGDSAMYLCASSLGAGLGKNIQYFGAGTRLSVL.

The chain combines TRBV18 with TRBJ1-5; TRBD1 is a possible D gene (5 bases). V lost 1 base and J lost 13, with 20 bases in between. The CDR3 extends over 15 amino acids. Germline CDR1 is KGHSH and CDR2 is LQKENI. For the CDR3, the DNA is TGTGCCAGCTCACCACAAGGCGGGGAGGGGAGTTTGCAGCATTTT. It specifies CASSPQGGEGSLQHF.

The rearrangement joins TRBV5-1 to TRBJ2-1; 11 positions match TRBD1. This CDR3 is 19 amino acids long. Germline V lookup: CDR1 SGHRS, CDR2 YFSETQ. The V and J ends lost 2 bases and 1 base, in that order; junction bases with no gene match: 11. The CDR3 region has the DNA TGCGCCAGCAGCTTCGGACCGCGGGACAGGGGGGGTTCCTACAATGAGCAGTTCTTC. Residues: CASSFGPRDRGGSYNEQFF.

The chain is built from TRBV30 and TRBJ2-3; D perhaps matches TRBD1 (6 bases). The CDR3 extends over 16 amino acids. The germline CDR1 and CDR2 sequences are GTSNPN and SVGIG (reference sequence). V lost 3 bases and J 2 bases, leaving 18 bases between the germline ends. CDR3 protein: CAWRHPGHRDTDTQYF. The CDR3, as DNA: TGTGCCTGGAGGCACCCGGGACACCGCGACACAGATACGCAGTATTTT.

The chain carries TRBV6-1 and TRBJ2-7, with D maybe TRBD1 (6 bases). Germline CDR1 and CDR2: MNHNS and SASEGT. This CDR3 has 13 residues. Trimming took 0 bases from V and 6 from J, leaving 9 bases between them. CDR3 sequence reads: CASSEAWTAEQYV. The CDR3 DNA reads TGTGCCAGCAGTGAAGCCTGGACAGCCGAGCAGTACGTC.

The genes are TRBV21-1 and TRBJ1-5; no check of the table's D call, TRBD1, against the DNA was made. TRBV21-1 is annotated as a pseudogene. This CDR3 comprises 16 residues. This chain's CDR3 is CASSKVDGQTNQPQHF. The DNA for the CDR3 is TGTGCCAGCAGCAAAGTCGATGGACAGACAAATCAGCCCCAGCATTTT.

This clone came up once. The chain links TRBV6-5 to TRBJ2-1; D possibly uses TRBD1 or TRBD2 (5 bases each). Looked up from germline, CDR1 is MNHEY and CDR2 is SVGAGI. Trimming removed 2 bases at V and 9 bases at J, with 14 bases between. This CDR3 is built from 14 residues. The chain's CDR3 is CASSYRGPTGEQFF. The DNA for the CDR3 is TGTGCCAGCAGTTACCGGGGACCGACTGGTGAGCAGTTCTTC.

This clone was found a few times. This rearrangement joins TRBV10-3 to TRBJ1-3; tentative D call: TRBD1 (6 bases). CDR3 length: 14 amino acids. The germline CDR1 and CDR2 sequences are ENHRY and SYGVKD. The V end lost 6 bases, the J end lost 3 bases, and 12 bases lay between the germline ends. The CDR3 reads CAIRETGLGNTIYF. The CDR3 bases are TGTGCCATCAGAGAAACAGGGCTTGGAAACACCATATATTTT.

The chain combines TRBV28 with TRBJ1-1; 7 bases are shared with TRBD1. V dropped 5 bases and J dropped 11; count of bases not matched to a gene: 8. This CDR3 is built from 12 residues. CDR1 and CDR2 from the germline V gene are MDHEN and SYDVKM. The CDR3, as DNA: TGTGCCAGCAGTGCGCTAACAGGGGCGGCTTTCTTT. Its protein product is CASSALTGAAFF. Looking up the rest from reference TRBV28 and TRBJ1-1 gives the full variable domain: DVKVTQSSRYLVKRTGEKVFLECVQDMDHENMFWYRQDPGLGLRLIYFSYDVKMKEKGDIPEGYSVSREKKERFSLILESASTNQTSMYLCASSALTGAAFFGQGTRLTVV.

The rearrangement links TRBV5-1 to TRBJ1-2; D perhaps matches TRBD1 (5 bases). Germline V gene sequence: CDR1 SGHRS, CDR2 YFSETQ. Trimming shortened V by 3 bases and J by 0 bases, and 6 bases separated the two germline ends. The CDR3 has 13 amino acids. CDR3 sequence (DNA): TGCGCCAGCAGCTCGACAGCTAACTATGGCTACACCTTC. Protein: CASSSTANYGYTF.

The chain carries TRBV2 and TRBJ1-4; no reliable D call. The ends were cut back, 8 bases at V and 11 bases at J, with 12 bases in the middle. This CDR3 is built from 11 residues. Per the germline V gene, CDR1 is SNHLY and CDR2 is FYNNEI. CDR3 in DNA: TGTGCCAGCGGAGACGACGTGAAACTGTTTTTT. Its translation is CASGDDVKLFF.

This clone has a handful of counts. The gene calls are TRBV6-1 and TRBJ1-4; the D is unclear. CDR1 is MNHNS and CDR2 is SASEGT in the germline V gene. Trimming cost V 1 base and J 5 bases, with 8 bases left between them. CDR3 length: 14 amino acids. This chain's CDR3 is CASSEGNRNEKLFF. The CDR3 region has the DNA TGTGCCAGCAGTGAAGGCAACAGAAATGAAAAACTGTTTTTT.

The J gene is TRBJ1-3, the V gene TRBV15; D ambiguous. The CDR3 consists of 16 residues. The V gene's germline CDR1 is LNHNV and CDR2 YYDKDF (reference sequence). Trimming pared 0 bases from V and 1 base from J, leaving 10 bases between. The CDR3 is CATSRDLGFSGNTIYF. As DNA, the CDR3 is TGTGCCACCAGCAGAGATCTAGGTTTTTCTGGAAACACCATATATTTT.

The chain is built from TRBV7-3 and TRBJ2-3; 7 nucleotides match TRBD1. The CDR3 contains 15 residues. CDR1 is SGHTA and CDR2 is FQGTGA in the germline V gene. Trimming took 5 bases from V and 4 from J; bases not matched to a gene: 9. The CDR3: CASSPSAGGPDTQYF. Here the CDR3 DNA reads TGTGCCAGCAGCCCGTCGGCAGGGGGTCCAGATACGCAGTATTTT.

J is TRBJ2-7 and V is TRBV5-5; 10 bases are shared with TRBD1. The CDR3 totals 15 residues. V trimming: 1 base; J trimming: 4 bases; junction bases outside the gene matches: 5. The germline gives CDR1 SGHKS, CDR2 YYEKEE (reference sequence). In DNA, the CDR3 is TGTGCCAGCAGCTTGTCGGGGACAGGGGTTTACGAGCAGTACGTC. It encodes CASSLSGTGVYEQYV.

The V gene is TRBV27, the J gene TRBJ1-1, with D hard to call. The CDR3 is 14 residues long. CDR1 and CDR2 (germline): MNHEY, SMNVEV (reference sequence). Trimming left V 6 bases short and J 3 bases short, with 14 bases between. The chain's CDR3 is CASRIFREYTEAFF. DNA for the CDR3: TGTGCCAGCAGAATATTTCGGGAATACACTGAAGCTTTCTTT.

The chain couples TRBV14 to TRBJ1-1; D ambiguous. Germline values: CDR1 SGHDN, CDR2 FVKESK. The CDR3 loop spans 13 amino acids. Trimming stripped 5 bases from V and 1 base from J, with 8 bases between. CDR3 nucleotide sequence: TGTGCCAGCAGCACCCAGGAGAACACTGAAGCTTTCTTT. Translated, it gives CASSTQENTEAFF.

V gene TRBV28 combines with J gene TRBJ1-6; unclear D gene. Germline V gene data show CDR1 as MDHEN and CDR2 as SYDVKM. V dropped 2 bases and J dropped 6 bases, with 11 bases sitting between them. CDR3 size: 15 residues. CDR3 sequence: CASSLGSLGNSPLHF. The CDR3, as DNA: TGTGCCAGCAGTTTAGGGTCACTGGGTAATTCACCCCTCCACTTT. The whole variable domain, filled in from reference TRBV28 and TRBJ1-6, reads DVKVTQSSRYLVKRTGEKVFLECVQDMDHENMFWYRQDPGLGLRLIYFSYDVKMKEKGDIPEGYSVSREKKERFSLILESASTNQTSMYLCASSLGSLGNSPLHFGNGTRLTVT.

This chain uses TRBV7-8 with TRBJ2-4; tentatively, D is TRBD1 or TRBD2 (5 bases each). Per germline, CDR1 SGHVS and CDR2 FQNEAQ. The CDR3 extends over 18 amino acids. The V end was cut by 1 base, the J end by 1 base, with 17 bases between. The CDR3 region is CASSLEGGTWGAKNIQYF. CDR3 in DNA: TGTGCCAGCAGCTTAGAAGGCGGCACGTGGGGGGCCAAAAACATTCAGTACTTC.

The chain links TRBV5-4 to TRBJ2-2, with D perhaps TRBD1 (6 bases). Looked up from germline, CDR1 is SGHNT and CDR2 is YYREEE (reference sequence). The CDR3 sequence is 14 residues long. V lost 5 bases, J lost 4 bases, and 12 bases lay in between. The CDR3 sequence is CASRLQGGTGELFF. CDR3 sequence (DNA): TGTGCCAGCAGACTACAGGGTGGCACCGGGGAGCTGTTTTTT.